This T cell receptor beta chain was retrieved from a study of shared clonotypes between healthy human individuals (dated by TCRdb to the early 2020s). With regard to the full study: A couple of women and a few men aged 18 to 49 years were included in the cohort. To increase sequencing depth and limit assay-specific biases, different laboratories used diverse techniques to prepare libraries and sequence TCR repertoires. For each donor, CD4 naive and CD4 memory were each given three plates, CD8 naive was given two plates, and CD8 memory was given one plate. Per donor, leukapheresis produced somewhere between about 0.85 and 10 billion PBMCs. The study deeply sequenced blood TCR repertoires of 5 or 6 healthy adults to estimate repertoire size and the extent of clonotype sharing between individuals. Overall study results and their limits: Sharing across a few donors was observed for around 4.8% of naive CD4, about 3.2% of naive CD8, roughly 2.4% of memory CD4, and about 0.38% of memory CD8 clonotypes. Because the study included a small number of donors, the genetic and exposure-history diversity represented was limited. Even with the large sequencing depth, rarefaction of the sorted-subset datasets indicated that sequencing was incomplete. Only blood was sampled, and tissue TCR repertoires likely differ from those in blood. Naive subsets generally had larger estimated clonotype richness than memory subsets. Compared with non-shared clonotypes, clonotypes shared by all four sorted-subset donors had higher generation probabilities. Based on pairwise subsampling, the degree of clonotype sharing among donors was expected to be affected by sequencing depth.

CD8 naive samples consisted of CD45RO-negative cells that were positively selected for CCR7, yielding a CD45RA+CCR7+ population without TemRA cells. The donors were healthy, HIV-negative adults with no recently reported acute infections or vaccinations. All donors were Caucasian adults living in Nashville, Tennessee, USA. Blood was collected by leukapheresis, and PBMCs were isolated by Ficoll-Histopaque density gradient centrifugation and then cryopreserved in liquid nitrogen vapor phase. Purity and quantity of every magnetically sorted T cell population were checked by analytical flow cytometry. Genomic DNA was isolated from every sorted fraction and measured by UV absorbance on a Nanodrop 2000c. The cysteine opens and the phenylalanine closes a CDR3 of 16 amino acids. Left in the record is the CDR3 DNA by itself, 48 bases read in frame from the first base. The germline V gene encodes CDR1 SEHNR and CDR2 FQNEAQ (reference sequence). The trim is 5 bases for V and 0 bases for J, with a gap of 14 bases between the germline ends.

Using the deep immunoSEQ assay, multiplex PCR amplified TCR CDR3 regions from genomic DNA. Extracted genomic DNA from each cell subset was distributed evenly across all wells of several immunoSEQ 96-well plates, and each plate was treated as a replicate. For sorted subsets, each replicate PCR was loaded with approximately 0.2 ug genomic DNA, equivalent to 25,000 to 35,000 T cell genomes. Purified libraries were quantified with a Qubit 3.0 fluorometer, sized on a Bioanalyzer 2100, and re-quantified with the KAPA Library Quantification kit. Every immunoSEQ 96-well plate was sequenced on a separate single-read 150-cycle Illumina NextSeq 550 flow cell. The paper's data handling went like this. The immunoSEQ output contained only junctional sequences without quality scores, so filtering could not match that applied to full-length reads. To assign V/J genes and CDR3, sequences were annotated against IMGT germline references using PyIR, a Python wrapper for IgBLAST v1.9. Reads were removed for weak V/J assignments (E-value above 1e-6), missing CDR3, stop codons, out-of-frame junctions, or ambiguous translated residues. V3J clonotypes were defined by identical inferred V gene, J gene, and CDR3 amino acid sequence. Percentage overlap between repertoires was calculated by dividing the number of shared unique clonotypes by the size of the smaller repertoire. Richness of each repertoire was evaluated using RTK rarefaction, the Chao1 estimator, and Recon v2.1 estimates of unobserved clonotypes. For all TCRbeta clonotypes obtained by the gDNA method from a handful of donors, generation probabilities were computed with OLGA. As stored in TCRdb, this immuneACCESS dataset retains in-frame rearrangements with V and J assigned. A fraction of the clones does not appear; measured against another copy, unresolved V genes explain less than half of the discrepancy, and the remainder lacks a known reason. V and J calls and clone size are as listed in that table; D and trimming were resolved from the DNA. The table for this sample lists millions of clones; just over 90% of them were counted only once. Under 2% of the sample is held by the ten biggest clonotypes.

On this clone itself: The antigen this receptor binds is unknown. Per-base quality was not reported, and no clone a single base away is much larger than it.

The TCR was taken from a man younger than 35 in good health. Some clones in this sample may be carry-over from other donors' samples. Sequencing input: naive CD8+ T cells from PBMCs. What this sample's cell subset or site label stands for: CD45RA+CCR7+. The V and J segments used are TRBV7-9 and TRBJ2-1, and perhaps TRBD2 as D gene, on 6 matching bases. The sequenced DNA: TGTGCCAGCAGCCCGGGACGGGAGAGCTCCTACAATGAGCAGTTCTTC. This codes for CASSPGRESSYNEQFF.